This note documents a single T cell receptor beta chain sequence. No antigen is known for it. Base qualities are missing; no much larger clone stands one base away. In the ViraFEST assay, PBMC were stimulated with viral peptide pools, and antigen-specific CD4+ T cell clonotypes were then identified by expansion using TCR sequencing. After around ten days of culture, CD4+ T cells were isolated with the EasySep CD4+ T cell isolation kit. Two doses of either the BNT162b2 or the mRNA-1273 mRNA SARS-CoV-2 vaccine were administered to participants. The absence of prior SARS-CoV-2 infection in healthy vaccine recipients was confirmed by negative nucleocapsid antibodies before and after vaccination. Each well held roughly 2 million PBMC cultured in IMDM containing around 5% human AB serum, about 10 IU/ml IL-2 and gentamicin, along with roughly 10 ug/ml peptides. Half of the culture medium was replaced with fresh IL-2-containing medium on days 3 and 7. Each peptide stimulation condition was cultured in triplicate wells unless otherwise noted. Using Ficoll-Paque Plus gradient centrifugation, PBMC were separated from whole blood and then either used fresh or cryopreserved at -140C. The overlapping peptide pools covered the spike proteins of SARS-CoV-2 as well as those of the common cold coronaviruses HCoV-NL63, HCoV-OC43 and HCoV-229E. The QIAamp micro DNA kit was used to extract genomic DNA from the cultured CD4+ T cells.

The CDR3 numbers 14 residues from cysteine through phenylalanine. Only the CDR3 part of the read is kept: 42 bases, read in frame from the first base. Between the V and J ends, shortened by 1 base and 2 bases respectively, the junction contains 7 bases. Per the germline V gene, SGHAT is the CDR1 and FQNNGV is the CDR2. The method behind the library was the immunoSEQ multiplex PCR assay. DNA from the CD4+ T cells that had been cultured and isolated underwent TCR beta CDR3 sequencing. In the original analysis: Non-productive TCR sequences were discarded, and reads were trimmed to the CDR3 region, with only CDR3s of 7 or more amino acids retained. Antigen-specific clonotypes were identified using the MANAFEST web app by comparison of expansion in peptide wells against reference cultures. To be called positive, a clone needed expansion at FDR<0.05 compared with the reference and with all other wells, an odds ratio greater than 5, and a frequency greater than 0.1% in two replicate wells. A clonotype was called cross-reactive if it was significantly expanded both in SARS-CoV-2 spike wells and in at least one common cold coronavirus spike condition. CDR3 similarity was assessed by Levenshtein distance using the stringdist R package, and unrooted trees were constructed with ape in R 3.6.1. In its TCRdb copy, this immuneACCESS table keeps in-frame sequences only and misses some clones. Where compared with another copy, unresolved V genes explain less than half of these, and the others have no known cause. From that table come the V and J calls and clone size; the DNA was used to work out D and trimming. The sample data list 20,000 to 30,000 clones, and approximately 69% of these were observed just once. Of the sample, almost 8.5% falls within the top ten clones.

The record originates from a study of vaccination effects on CD4 cells after COVID-19 (dated 2022 in TCRdb). Turning to the overall study: Across the study, the median time from the second dose to post-vaccine sampling was 72 days (range 14 to 241). A total of 10 COVID-19 convalescent patients and a few SARS-CoV-2-naive healthy vaccine recipients were included in the full study. In the study, cultures from other donors were sequenced using the Oncomine TCR Beta short-read assay on an Illumina iSeq 100. SARS-CoV-2 spike-specific CD4+ TCR repertoires from before and after mRNA vaccination were compared in COVID-19 convalescent patients and in infection-naive vaccine recipients. What the authors observed across the whole study: The study was limited by a small number of convalescent patients, and early post-infection timepoints were lacking. At late post-vaccination timepoints, both infection-induced and vaccine-induced clones showed marked clonal contraction, consistent with waning T cell responses. In healthy vaccine recipients, vaccine-induced clones were almost all SARS-CoV-2 mono-reactive, with only 1 of 255 being cross-reactive with common cold coronaviruses.

The receptor's source is a human donor who received a COVID-19 vaccine. The sequencing used CD4+ T cells from PBMCs cultured with SARS-CoV-2 spike peptides, collected after COVID-19 vaccination. The label giving this sample's cell subset or site can be read as: SARS-CoV-2 spike overlapping peptide pool stimulation. The chain joins TRBV11-2 to TRBJ2-3, with no confidently assigned D gene. The CDR3 reads CASSLVSYTDTQYF. The base sequence is TGTGCCAGCAGCTTAGTATCCTACACAGATACGCAGTATTTT.